This paragraph reports one T cell receptor (beta chain). Its antigen is not identified. Library preparation followed earlier protocols using designated TCR primers. TCRdb redid the calling of the PCR reads with MiXCR, one entry per CDR3 protein. The sample has 400,000 to 600,000 distinct CDR3 sequences, 25% seen once. This entry comes from a study of molecular identifiers for immune sequencing clone quantification. Study observations and caveats: Jurkat TCR RNA spiked in from one cell (amid some 1.1 million naive cells) was reportedly detectable.

The authors gated naive CD8 T cells as CD8+CD4-CCR7+CD45RA+ for sorting. V trimming: 7 bases; J trimming: 0 bases; junction bases outside the gene matches: 3. Germline V gives CDR1 SGHRS, CDR2 YFSETQ. This CDR3 has 13 amino acids. V and J are TRBV5-1 and TRBJ2-7; the match to TRBD1 covers 8 bases. The sample taken for sequencing was naive CD8+ T cells from blood, with Jurkat cell RNA spiked in. Subset meaning: FACS-sorted CD8+CD4-CCR7+CD45RA+ naive T cells. The receptor comes from a human donor in good health. Some libraries in this study had Jurkat cell RNA spiked in. The CDR3 spells CASGQGYSYEQYF. The DNA of the CDR3 is TGCGCCAGCGGACAGGGCTACTCCTACGAGCAGTACTTC.